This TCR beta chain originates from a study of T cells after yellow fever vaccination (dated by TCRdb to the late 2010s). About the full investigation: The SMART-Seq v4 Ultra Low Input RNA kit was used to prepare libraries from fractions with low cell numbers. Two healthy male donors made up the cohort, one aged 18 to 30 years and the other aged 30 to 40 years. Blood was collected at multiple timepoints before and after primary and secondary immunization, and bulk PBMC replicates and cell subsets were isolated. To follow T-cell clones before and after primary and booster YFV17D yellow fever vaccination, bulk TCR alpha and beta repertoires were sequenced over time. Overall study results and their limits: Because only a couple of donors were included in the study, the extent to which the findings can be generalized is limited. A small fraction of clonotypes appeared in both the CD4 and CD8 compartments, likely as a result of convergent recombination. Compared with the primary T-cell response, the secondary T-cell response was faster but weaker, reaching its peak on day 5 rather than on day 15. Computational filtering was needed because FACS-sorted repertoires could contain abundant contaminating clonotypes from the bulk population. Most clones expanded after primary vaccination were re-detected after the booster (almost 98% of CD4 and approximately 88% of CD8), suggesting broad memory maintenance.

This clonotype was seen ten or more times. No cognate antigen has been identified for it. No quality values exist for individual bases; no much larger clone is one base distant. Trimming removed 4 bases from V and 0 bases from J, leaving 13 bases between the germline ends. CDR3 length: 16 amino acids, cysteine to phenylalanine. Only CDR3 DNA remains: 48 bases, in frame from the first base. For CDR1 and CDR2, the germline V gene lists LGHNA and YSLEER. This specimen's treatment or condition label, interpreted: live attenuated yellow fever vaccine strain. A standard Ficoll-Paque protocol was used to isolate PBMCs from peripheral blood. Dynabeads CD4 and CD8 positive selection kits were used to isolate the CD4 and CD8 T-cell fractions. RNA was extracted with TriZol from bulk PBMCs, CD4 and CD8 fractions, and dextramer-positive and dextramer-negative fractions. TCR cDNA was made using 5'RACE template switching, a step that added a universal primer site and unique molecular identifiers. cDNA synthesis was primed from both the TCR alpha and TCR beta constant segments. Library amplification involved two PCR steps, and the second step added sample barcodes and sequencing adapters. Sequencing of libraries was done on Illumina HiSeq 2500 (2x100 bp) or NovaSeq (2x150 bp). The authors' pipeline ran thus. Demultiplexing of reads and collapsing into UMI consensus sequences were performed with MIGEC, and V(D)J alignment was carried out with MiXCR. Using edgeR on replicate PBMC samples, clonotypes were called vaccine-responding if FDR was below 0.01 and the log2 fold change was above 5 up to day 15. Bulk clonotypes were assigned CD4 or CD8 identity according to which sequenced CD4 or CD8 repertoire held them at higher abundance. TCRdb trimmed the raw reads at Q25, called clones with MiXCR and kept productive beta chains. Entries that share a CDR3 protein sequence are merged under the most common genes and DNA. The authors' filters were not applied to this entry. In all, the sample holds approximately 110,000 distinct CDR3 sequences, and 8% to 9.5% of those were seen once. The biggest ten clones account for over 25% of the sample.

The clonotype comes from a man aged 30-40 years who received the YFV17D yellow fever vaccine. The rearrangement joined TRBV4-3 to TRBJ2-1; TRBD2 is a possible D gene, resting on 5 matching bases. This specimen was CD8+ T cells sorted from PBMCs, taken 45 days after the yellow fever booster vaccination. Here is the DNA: TGCGCCAGCAGCCCAGGACTGGAAAGCTCCTACAATGAGCAGTTCTTC. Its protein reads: CASSPGLESSYNEQFF.